These 5 T cell receptor beta chains share one sample of origin, sequenced in a study of T cells in Graves' hyperthyroidism and ophthalmopathy. TCR beta CDR3 regions were amplified from RNA. HTBI primers were the set used in a first-round RT-PCR of the TCR CDR3. MiXCR, run by TCRdb on the multiplex PCR reads, gives a single entry per CDR3 protein. The repertoire has about 600,000 distinct CDR3 sequences, more than 12% of them found once; the top ten carry about an eighth. The source material was blood. The receptors were sampled from a woman between 50 and 59 years old with Graves' ophthalmopathy.

In its sample, this clonotype was seen many times. The V gene is TRBV11-3, the J gene TRBJ2-3, with 12 positions matching TRBD2. Germline CDR1 reads SGHNT; CDR2 reads YENEEA. V lost 6 bases to trimming and J lost 4 bases; unmatched junction nucleotides: 8. The CDR3 runs to 16 residues. This CDR3 reads CASSFRLAGVADTQYF. CDR3 sequence (DNA): TGTGCCAGCAGTTTTAGACTAGCGGGAGTTGCAGATACGCAGTATTTT. Full variable domain (rest looked up from reference TRBV11-3 and TRBJ2-3): EAGVVQSPRYKIIEKKQPVAFWCNPISGHNTLYWYLQNLGQGPELLIRYENEEAVDDSQLPKDRFSAERLKGVDSTLKIQPAELGDSAVYLCASSFRLAGVADTQYFGPGTRLTVL.

This clonotype was seen ten or more times. The chain couples TRBV30 to TRBJ2-2, with TRBD1 matching 10 bases. In germline, CDR1 is GTSNPN, CDR2 SVGIG (reference sequence). This CDR3 has 16 residues. J lost 6 bases, V lost 0 bases, and 7 bases had no gene match. This CDR3 is CAWSVTGGPFSGELFF. CDR3 bases: TGTGCCTGGAGTGTGACAGGGGGCCCGTTTTCCGGGGAGCTGTTTTTT.

This chain links TRBV3-1 with TRBJ2-3; tentative D call: TRBD2 (5 bases). The V and J ends lost 1 base and 3 bases respectively, with 11 bases between them. The CDR3 runs 15 residues. The germline CDR1 and CDR2 sequences are LGHDT and YNNKEL (reference sequence). The CDR3 spells CASSQGSGKTDTQYF. In nucleotides, the CDR3 is TGTGCCAGCAGCCAAGGCAGCGGAAAAACAGATACGCAGTATTTT.

This clonotype was detected only a few times. The rearrangement uses TRBV19 and TRBJ2-7, with D maybe TRBD2 (6 bases). The CDR3 consists of 17 residues. Germline lookup yields CDR1 LNHDA and CDR2 SQIVND (reference sequence). Deletions cut 2 bases from V and 3 bases from J, with 20 bases between. The CDR3 DNA is TGTGCCAGTAGTATATTGGGGTCGGGTAGCGGAAGCTACGAGCAGTACTTC. Its protein product is CASSILGSGSGSYEQYF.

This clonotype has more than one count but fewer than ten. The chain carries TRBV10-3 and TRBJ2-1; TRBD2 matches 10 bases. V lost 3 bases and J lost 5; bases outside the gene matches: 7. The V gene's germline CDR1 is ENHRY and CDR2 SYGVKD. The CDR3 extends over 16 amino acids. The CDR3 spells CAISDPGTSANNEQFF. The CDR3 DNA follows: TGTGCCATCAGTGATCCCGGGACTAGCGCGAACAATGAGCAGTTCTTC.